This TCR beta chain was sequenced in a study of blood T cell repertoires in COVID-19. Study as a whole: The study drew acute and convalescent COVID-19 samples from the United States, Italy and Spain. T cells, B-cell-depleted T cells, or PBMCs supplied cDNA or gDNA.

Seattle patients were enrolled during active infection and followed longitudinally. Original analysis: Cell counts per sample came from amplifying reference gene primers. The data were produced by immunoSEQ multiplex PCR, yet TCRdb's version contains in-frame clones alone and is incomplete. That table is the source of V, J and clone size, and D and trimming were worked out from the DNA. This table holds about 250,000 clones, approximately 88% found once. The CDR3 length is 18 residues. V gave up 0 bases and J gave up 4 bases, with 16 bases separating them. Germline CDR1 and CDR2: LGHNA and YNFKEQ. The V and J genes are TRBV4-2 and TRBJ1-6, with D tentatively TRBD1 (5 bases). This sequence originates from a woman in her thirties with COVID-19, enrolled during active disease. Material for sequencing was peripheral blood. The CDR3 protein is CASSQEAQAVKYNSPLHF. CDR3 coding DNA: TGTGCCAGCAGCCAAGAAGCACAGGCAGTAAAGTATAATTCACCCCTCCACTTT.